Listed here are 21 T cell receptor beta chains from one sample, sequenced in a study of blood T cell repertoires in COVID-19. The method was immunoSEQ multiplex PCR; TCRdb's version includes in-frame clones alone and lacks a portion of them. The table includes 210,000 or so clones, approximately 78% detected once. The sequencing sample was made of peripheral blood. All receptors derive from a woman of 80 years or more with acute or convalescent COVID-19.

The chain links TRBV27 to TRBJ2-1; 14 positions agree with TRBD2. Trimming at V came to 8 bases and at J to 9 bases, leaving 9 bases not matched to a gene. Germline assignment: CDR1 MNHEY and CDR2 SMNVEV (reference sequence). CDR3 length: 15 amino acids. CDR3 protein: CASSTGTSGSFEQFF. The CDR3 DNA follows: TGTGCCAGCTCCACCGGGACTAGCGGGAGTTTTGAGCAGTTCTTC.

The rearrangement links TRBV12-3 or TRBV12-4 to TRBJ1-1; no clear D. The CDR3 is 12 amino acids. V lost 3 bases and J lost 1, with 3 bases in between. As DNA, the CDR3 is TGTGCCAGCAGTTTCGGGAACACTGAAGCTTTCTTT. Translation gives CASSFGNTEAFF.

The genes are TRBV27 and TRBJ1-1; D uncertain. V was trimmed by 2 bases and J by 0 bases, leaving 10 bases between them. The CDR3 totals 15 residues. In germline, CDR1 is MNHEY, CDR2 SMNVEV (reference sequence). CDR3 amino acids: CASSLGEFMNTEAFF. DNA for the CDR3: TGTGCCAGCAGTTTAGGGGAGTTCATGAACACTGAAGCTTTCTTT.

CDR3 coding DNA: TGTGCCATCAGTGAAGGGGAATGGGACTATGGCTACACCTTC. Amino acids: CAISEGEWDYGYTF. The genes are TRBV10-3 and TRBJ1-2, with D possibly matching TRBD1 (5 bases). Germline V gives CDR1 ENHRY, CDR2 SYGVKD. V dropped 3 bases and J dropped 3 bases, with 11 bases sitting between them. This CDR3 has 14 residues.

The chain has TRBV19 and TRBJ1-6, with 11 bases lining up with TRBD1. This CDR3 region has 14 residues. Losses at the gene ends were 6 bases for V and 5 bases for J; bases not matched to a gene: 0. In germline, CDR1 is LNHDA, CDR2 SQIVND (reference sequence). The chain's CDR3 is CASRGQGDNSPLHF. CDR3 DNA: TGTGCCAGTAGGGGACAGGGGGATAATTCACCCCTCCACTTT.

The table lists this clone with a few counts. The chain carries TRBV29-1 and TRBJ2-7, with D possibly being TRBD1 (6 bases). Germline-derived CDR1 and CDR2 are SQVTM and ANQGSEA. The length of the CDR3 is 16 residues. Trimming removed 4 bases from V and 0 bases from J, with 19 bases in between. The CDR3 bases are TGCAGCGTTGCCGACGACAGGTTTCAAACCTCCTACGAGCAGTACTTC. The encoded protein is CSVADDRFQTSYEQYF.

The V and J genes are TRBV9 and TRBJ2-3, with 8 bases fitting TRBD2. The CDR3 spans 18 residues. The ends lost 0 bases at V and 2 bases at J; junction bases unmatched: 11. Germline loops: CDR1 SGDLS, CDR2 YYNGEE. Here the CDR3 DNA reads TGTGCCAGCAGCGTAGGTTTAGGAGCGGGGGAGCCCACAGATACGCAGTATTTT. Protein product: CASSVGLGAGEPTDTQYF.

This sequence joins TRBV29-1 and TRBJ1-3; D remains ambiguous. CDR1 is SQVTM and CDR2 is ANQGSEA in the germline V gene. Trimming took off 4 bases at V and 4 bases at J, with 11 bases between the two ends. The CDR3 is 13 amino acids. CDR3 region: CSVAVTPGNTIYF. The CDR3 DNA reads TGCAGCGTTGCAGTGACACCCGGAAACACCATATATTTT.

V is TRBV13 and J is TRBJ2-7; a possible D gene is TRBD2 (6 bases). The V and J ends lost 0 bases and 2 bases respectively, with 14 bases between them. Germline CDR1 and CDR2: PRHDT and FYEKMQ (reference sequence). This CDR3 comprises 16 residues. DNA of the CDR3: TGTGCCAGCAGCTTAGGTACGAGCGGGCGGGCCTACGAGCAGTACTTC. Encoded protein: CASSLGTSGRAYEQYF.

This clone showed up many times. The chain recombines TRBV2 with TRBJ2-5; 12 bases match TRBD2. J was trimmed by 4 bases and V by 7 bases; bases with no gene match: 7. Germline CDR1 SNHLY, CDR2 FYNNEI. The CDR3 contains 15 residues. CDR3 DNA: TGTGCCAGCACCAGACTAGCGGGAGTTATAGAGACCCAGTACTTC. Amino acid sequence: CASTRLAGVIETQYF.

The J gene is TRBJ1-3, the V gene TRBV11-3; 7 nucleotides match TRBD1. The CDR3 spans 15 residues. CDR1 and CDR2 (germline): SGHNT, YENEEA. V dropped 3 bases and J dropped 0; count of bases not matched to a gene: 2. CDR3 residues: CASSLGQSSGNTIYF. The CDR3 coding sequence is TGTGCCAGCAGCTTGGGACAGAGCTCTGGAAACACCATATATTTT.

This sequence joins TRBV10-3 and TRBJ2-7; 7 bases map to TRBD1. The CDR3 covers 15 residues. V lost 6 bases to trimming and J lost 6 bases; unmatched junction nucleotides: 14. The germline gives CDR1 ENHRY, CDR2 SYGVKD. In DNA form, the CDR3 reads TGTGCCATCAGGGACCGAGGGGACAGTACCTCCGAGCAGTACTTC. Protein product: CAIRDRGDSTSEQYF.

This clone appeared once. In the same sample, other DNA sequences code for this CDR3. The chain combines TRBV2 with TRBJ1-5; D is perhaps TRBD1 (6 bases). Trimming shortened V by 5 bases and J by 7 bases, and 9 bases separated the two germline ends. Looked up from germline, CDR1 is SNHLY and CDR2 is FYNNEI. This CDR3 contains 12 residues. CDR3 bases: TGTGCCAGCAGTTTGACAGGCCAGCCCCAGCATTTT. Protein: CASSLTGQPQHF.

The J gene is TRBJ1-3, the V gene TRBV28, with 8 bases fitting TRBD1. CDR3 size: 16 residues. Germline assignment: CDR1 MDHEN and CDR2 SYDVKM. Losses at the gene ends were 4 bases for V and 2 bases for J; bases not matched to a gene: 7. DNA of the CDR3: TGTGCCAGCAGTTCCTTGGACAGGGTAACTGGAAACACCATATATTTT. It translates to CASSSLDRVTGNTIYF.

This clone was seen just once. J is TRBJ2-7 and V is TRBV19; 7 nucleotides agree with TRBD2. Germline V lookup: CDR1 LNHDA, CDR2 SQIVND (reference sequence). This CDR3 has 15 residues. Germline trimming cut 5 bases from V and 4 bases from J; bases unmatched to any gene: 11. The CDR3 DNA reads as TGTGCCAGTAGTTCAACCGGGACTACCTTATACGAGCAGTACTTC. Protein product: CASSSTGTTLYEQYF.

The rearrangement joins TRBV28 to TRBJ1-3; 7 bases match TRBD1. The CDR3 is made up of 15 amino acids. CDR1 and CDR2 (germline): MDHEN, SYDVKM. Losses at the gene ends were 5 bases for V and 5 bases for J; bases not matched to a gene: 9. In DNA, the CDR3 is TGTGCCAGCAGTGACCCTTCAGGGGGGAGAAACACCATATATTTT. This sequence encodes CASSDPSGGRNTIYF.

This chain connects TRBV19 to TRBJ1-2; 8 nucleotides agree with TRBD1. V trimming: 7 bases; J trimming: 8 bases; junction bases outside the gene matches: 6. The CDR3 totals 12 residues. Germline CDR1 LNHDA, CDR2 SQIVND (reference sequence). The DNA of the CDR3 is TGTGCCAGTATTGGACAGGGCCGAGGCTACACCTTC. It encodes CASIGQGRGYTF.

The rearrangement links TRBV6-5 to TRBJ1-2; 9 nucleotides match TRBD1. V was pared by 6 bases and J by 4 bases, with 3 bases of the junction left unmatched. The CDR3 spans 13 residues. Looked up from germline, CDR1 is MNHEY and CDR2 is SVGAGI. This CDR3 reads CASSYRGLYGYTF. DNA for the CDR3: TGTGCCAGCAGCTACAGGGGGCTCTATGGCTACACCTTC.

V gene TRBV6-5 combines with J gene TRBJ1-1, with 7 bases aligning to TRBD1. Unmatched junction bases numbered 6, after V lost 6 bases and J lost 8 bases. The CDR3 is made up of 12 amino acids. Per germline, CDR1 MNHEY and CDR2 SVGAGI. The CDR3 reads CASSFVQGEAFF. Here the CDR3 DNA reads TGTGCCAGCAGCTTCGTACAGGGGGAAGCTTTCTTT.

The CDR3 nucleotides read TGTGCCAGCAGCCAATTGAGCGGGACGGATGAGCAGTTCTTC. Translation gives CASSQLSGTDEQFF. The chain joins TRBV4-2 to TRBJ2-1; 7 bases match TRBD2. V was pared by 2 bases and J by 8 bases, with 6 bases of the junction left unmatched. CDR3 size: 14 residues. Germline V gene sequence: CDR1 LGHNA, CDR2 YNFKEQ.

CDR3 sequence: CASSATGGAKGNTIYF. CDR3 DNA sequence: TGTGCCAGCAGTGCGACAGGGGGCGCGAAGGGAAACACCATATATTTT. This sequence joins TRBV27 and TRBJ1-3; 10 bases fit TRBD1. The J segment lost 4 bases and the V segment lost 5 bases, leaving 8 bases of the junction unmatched. The CDR3 spans 16 residues. Germline V CDR1 and CDR2: MNHEY, SMNVEV (reference sequence).